One sample yielded the 8 T cell receptor beta chains listed below, sequenced in a study of blood T cell repertoires in COVID-19. Here immunoSEQ multiplex PCR was the method, and the copy in TCRdb shows in-frame clones only, minus some. The repertoire consists of 110,000 to 150,000 clones, with around 75% occurring once and the leading ten covering 5%. Sequencing was carried out using peripheral blood. The receptors here all came from a woman aged 65 to 85 with COVID-19, enrolled during active disease.

The chain uses TRBV12-3 or TRBV12-4 and TRBJ1-3; D gene ambiguous. The CDR3 is 13 residues long. Trimming cost V 6 bases and J 2 bases, with 8 bases left between them. CDR3 in DNA: TGTGCCAGCAGCCCTCGGGCTGGAAACACCATATATTTT. Its translation: CASSPRAGNTIYF.

The chain combines TRBV7-9 with TRBJ2-7, with D maybe TRBD2 (6 bases). CDR1 and CDR2 (germline): SEHNR, FQNEAQ (reference sequence). V lost 5 bases and J lost 9, with 14 bases in between. The length of the CDR3 is 12 residues. The CDR3 sequence is CASSQGGGGQYF. The CDR3 DNA reads as TGTGCCAGCAGCCAAGGTGGGGGAGGGCAGTACTTC.

This sequence joins TRBV1 and TRBJ2-3; the table's D call TRBD2 went unverified against the DNA. TRBV1 is marked as a pseudogene. The CDR3 length is 15 residues. CDR3 sequence: CTSTQRGGSTDTQYF. CDR3 in DNA: TGCACCAGCACCCAGCGGGGGGGGAGCACAGATACGCAGTATTTT.

V usage is TRBV6-6 and J usage is TRBJ1-5, with no clear D. This CDR3 is 13 amino acids long. Germline V lookup: CDR1 MNHNY, CDR2 SVGAGI (reference sequence). Trimming removed 1 base from V and 7 bases from J, with 8 bases in between. DNA of the CDR3: TGTGCCAGCAGTTACTTACCGGGGCAGCCCCAGCATTTT. This encodes CASSYLPGQPQHF.

The chain has TRBV3-1 (or the pseudogene TRBV3-2) and TRBJ2-1; TRBD2 matches 7 bases. The CDR3 has 13 residues. Germline trimming cut 6 bases from V and 5 bases from J; bases unmatched to any gene: 4. Germline V CDR1 and CDR2: LGHDT, YNNKEL (reference sequence). CDR3 bases: TGTGCCAGCAGGGGACTATCCGACAATGAGCAGTTCTTC. It specifies CASRGLSDNEQFF.

This clone was counted once. The genes are TRBV7-9 and TRBJ1-3; D is possibly TRBD1 (6 bases). Germline V CDR1 and CDR2: SEHNR, FQNEAQ (reference sequence). The CDR3 has 16 amino acids. With 2 bases removed from V and 1 base from J, the gap between germline ends came to 12 bases. The CDR3 DNA follows: TGTGCCAGCAGCTTACCAGGAGACAGGTCTGGAAACACCATATATTTT. Its protein is CASSLPGDRSGNTIYF.

This clone was seen a single time. The rearrangement links TRBV6-2 or TRBV6-3 to TRBJ2-2, with 8 bases fitting TRBD1. CDR1 and CDR2 (germline): MNHEY, SVGEGT. CDR3 length equals 14 residues. The V segment lost 5 bases and the J segment 4 bases; nucleotides outside the gene matches: 3. In nucleotides, the CDR3 is TGTGCCAGCAGTACCGGGACAGGCACCGGGGAGCTGTTTTTT. Protein: CASSTGTGTGELFF.

This clone was counted a single time. The CDR3 here is CASSQQGTYGYTF. CDR3 bases: TGCGCCAGCAGCCAACAGGGAACCTATGGCTACACCTTC. J is TRBJ1-2 and V is TRBV4-1; D is perhaps TRBD1 (5 bases). CDR3 length: 13 amino acids. V was trimmed by 2 bases and J by 4 bases, leaving 8 bases between them. Germline values: CDR1 MGHRA, CDR2 YSYEKL.